This is a list of T cell receptor beta chains from one sample in a study of T cell repertoires in cytomegalovirus infection. Each CDR3 protein gets one entry after TCRdb re-called the reads with MiXCR. Of 830,000 or so distinct CDR3 sequences in the sample, about 31% were seen once. Their antigens are not known. Here the sequenced sample was cultured CD8+ T cells from PBMCs, taken from culture after CMV antigen stimulation. These TCRs come from a human donor in good health (CMV status not recorded). Some clones in this sample may be carry-over from other donors' samples. Both conserved end residues are part of each CDR3. A D gene is named only where the DNA matches it firmly. A row's size may be missing; if present it is once, few, many or a size class.

size	V	J	D	CDR3	DNA
few	TRBV7-2	TRBJ2-7	-	CASSFFGGDYEQYF	TGTGCCAGCAGCTTCTTTGGGGGTGACTACGAGCAGTACTTC
few	TRBV4-1	TRBJ2-5	-	CASSQGGAGVKETQYF	TGCGCCAGCAGCCAAGGTGGGGCAGGGGTGAAAGAGACCCAGTACTTC
few	TRBV2	TRBJ2-7	TRBD1	CASSDLKRGPSYEQYF	TGTGCCAGCAGTGATTTGAAGAGGGGGCCCTCCTACGAGCAGTACTTC
-	TRBV4-3	TRBJ2-1	TRBD2	CASSQGLAGPPFEQFF	TGCGCCAGCAGCCAAGGACTAGCGGGGCCCCCGTTCGAGCAGTTCTTC
-	TRBV19	TRBJ1-3	-	CATPRDRGNTIYF	TGTGCCACCCCCCGGGACCGCGGTAACACCATATATTTT
-	TRBV2	TRBJ2-5	TRBD1	CASSLITGTGFQETQYF	TGTGCCAGCAGCCTCATCACCGGGACAGGATTCCAAGAGACCCAGTACTTC
-	TRBV7-3	TRBJ2-2	TRBD1	CASSSTGQGAGELFF	TGTGCCAGCAGCTCAACCGGACAGGGGGCCGGGGAGCTGTTTTTT
-	TRBV19	TRBJ1-3	-	CASSWNTIYF	TGTGCCAGTAGTTGGAACACCATATATTTT
-	TRBV25-1	TRBJ2-1	-	CASKRPENNEQFF	TGTGCCAGCAAGCGGCCAGAAAACAATGAGCAGTTCTTC
-	TRBV25-1	TRBJ2-5	-	CARGTHYPETQYF	TGTGCAAGGGGGACACATTATCCAGAGACCCAGTACTTC
few	TRBV6-1	TRBJ1-5	-	CASSEGRGFSNQPQHF	TGTGCCAGCAGTGAAGGTCGGGGATTTAGCAATCAGCCCCAGCATTTT
-	TRBV6-2/TRBV6-3	TRBJ1-5	-	CASSYSRSAGGTLRDQPQHF	TGTGCCAGCAGTTACTCAAGGTCAGCGGGAGGGACTCTGAGGGATCAGCCCCAGCATTTT
-	TRBV7-4	TRBJ1-4	TRBD1	CASSPPQGVVEKLFF	TGTGCCAGCAGCCCGCCCCAGGGGGTAGTTGAAAAACTGTTTTTT